This T cell receptor (beta chain) was observed in a study of human T cells and chemical hapten exposure. General study results and limits: No shift was seen in TCRs above 1 in 1000 frequency with DPC sensitization.

TCRdb re-derived calls from the RACE reads in MiXCR, one entry per CDR3 protein. There are under 95,000 distinct CDR3 sequences in the sample; about 8% occur only once, and just over 2.5% lies in the top ten. Time point described: pre-sensitization, week 0. Regarding treatment: therapeutic diphenylcyclopropenone sensitization with weekly scalp DPC. People who gave samples had alopecia, were 18 to 70 years old, and were suitable for DPC. The ends lost 6 bases at V and 6 bases at J; junction bases unmatched: 6. This CDR3 is 12 amino acids long. Germline CDR1 reads SQVTM; CDR2 reads ANQGSEA. This clonotype came up a few times. As yet, its antigen is unknown.

The material was whole blood, obtained in connection with sensitization to the hapten diphenylcyclopropenone (DPC). The chain has TRBV29-1 and TRBJ2-7; 9 nucleotides match TRBD2. The sequence was obtained from a man between 40 and 49 years old with alopecia areata. Some clones in this sample may be carry-over from other donors' samples. CDR3 sequence (DNA): TGCAGCGTCCCGGGACTAGCAGGCGAGCAGTACTTC. It codes for CSVPGLAGEQYF.